The entry below describes one T cell receptor beta chain. This entry comes from a study of blood T cell repertoires in COVID-19. This table comes from immunoSEQ multiplex PCR, and its TCRdb copy is limited to in-frame clones, with some not included. The sample holds some 340,000 clones, approximately 91% seen once. This sequence originates from a woman in her 30s who had been exposed to COVID-19. Sequencing was performed on PBMCs or T cells enriched from blood (not recorded which).

The CDR3 sequence is CASSFEKRGGRGTGELFF. The CDR3 coding sequence is TGTGCCAGCAGCTTTGAGAAGCGGGGGGGCCGGGGCACCGGGGAGCTGTTTTTT. The V gene is TRBV12-1, the J gene TRBJ2-2; TRBD2 is taken as the D call from the table, unchecked against the DNA. TRBV12-1 is labeled a pseudogene. CDR3 length: 18 amino acids.